Here is one T cell receptor beta chain with its context. Antigen: not known. Assay used: immunoSEQ multiplex PCR; TCRdb lists only in-frame clones, some missing. The data show about 2.1 million clones, 80% to 95% seen once. The sample originates from a study of shared clonotypes between healthy human individuals. Study in general: Donors, aged 18 to 49, were a couple of women and a few men. Study-wide results and caveats: Only blood samples were collected, and tissue repertoires likely differ. For sorted subsets, rarefaction showed incomplete sequencing despite large depth.

Per germline, CDR1 MDHEN and CDR2 SYDVKM. This CDR3 has 14 residues. The ends lost 11 bases at V and 5 bases at J; junction bases unmatched: 11. CD45RO negativity and positive selection for CCR7 defined naive CD8 cells, a population that excluded terminally differentiated effector memory CD45RA+ cells. The J gene is TRBJ1-5, the V gene TRBV28, with 8 nucleotides matching TRBD1. The TCR was taken from a man aged 18-30 years in good health. Some clones in this sample may be carry-over from other donors' samples. Material: naive CD8+ T cells from PBMCs. This CDR3 reads CAGSGTGVYQPQHF. The CDR3 DNA reads as TGTGCCGGATCCGGGACAGGAGTGTATCAGCCCCAGCATTTT. The full variable domain, with the rest looked up from reference TRBV28 and TRBJ1-5, is DVKVTQSSRYLVKRTGEKVFLECVQDMDHENMFWYRQDPGLGLRLIYFSYDVKMKEKGDIPEGYSVSREKKERFSLILESASTNQTSMYLCAGSGTGVYQPQHFGDGTRLSIL.